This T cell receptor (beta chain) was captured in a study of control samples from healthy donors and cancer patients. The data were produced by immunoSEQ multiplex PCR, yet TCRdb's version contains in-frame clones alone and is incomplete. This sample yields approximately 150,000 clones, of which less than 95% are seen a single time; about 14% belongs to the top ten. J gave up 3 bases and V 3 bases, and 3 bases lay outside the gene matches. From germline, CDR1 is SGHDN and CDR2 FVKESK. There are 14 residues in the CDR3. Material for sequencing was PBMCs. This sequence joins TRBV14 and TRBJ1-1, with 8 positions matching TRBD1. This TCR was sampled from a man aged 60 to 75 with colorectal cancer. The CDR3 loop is CASSQDRADTEAFF. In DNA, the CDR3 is TGTGCCAGCAGCCAGGACAGGGCCGACACTGAAGCTTTCTTT. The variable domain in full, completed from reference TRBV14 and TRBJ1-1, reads EAGVTQFPSHSVIEKGQTVTLRCDPISGHDNLYWYRRVMGKEIKFLLHFVKESKQDESGMPNNRFLAERTGGTYSTLKVQPAELEDSGVYFCASSQDRADTEAFFGQGTRLTVV.